Listed below are T cell receptor beta chains from one sample, sequenced in a study of cytomegalovirus exposure and HLA in healthy donors. Clones were read by immunoSEQ multiplex PCR, and TCRdb kept only the in-frame ones, dropping some. The sample shows roughly 120,000 clones, about 73% of them seen only once. Sequencing was done on a sample of PBMCs. These receptors were collected from a woman aged 40 to 50 in good health and CMV-seronegative. The CDR3 runs from the conserved cysteine through the conserved F or W. The order of the fields is clone size, D gene, V gene, J gene, CDR3 DNA, CDR3 protein. The D gene is left open where the match is weak. A row's size may be missing; if present it is once, few, many or a size class.

few,-,TRBV27,TRBJ2-1,TGTGCCAGCGTACAGGGGGGGGGTGAGCAGTTCTTC,CASVQGGGEQFF
-,TRBD1,TRBV28,TRBJ2-5,TGTGCCAGCAGTTCGCGACAGGGAGAGACCCAGTACTTC,CASSSRQGETQYF
-,TRBD1,TRBV5-6,TRBJ1-1,TGTGCCAGCAGCTTCGGACAGGGGTGGACTGAAGCTTTCTTT,CASSFGQGWTEAFF
once,TRBD1,TRBV25-1,TRBJ1-2,TGTGCCAGCAGTGACCCGGGACAGGGATCGTTGTCTGGCTACACCTTC,CASSDPGQGSLSGYTF
-,-,TRBV9,TRBJ2-7,TGTGCCAGCAGCGGAGAGGGATACGAGCAGTACTTC,CASSGEGYEQYF
-,-,TRBV28,TRBJ2-4,TGTGCCAGCAGCCCCGCACTCAGGGGCAACATTCAGTACTTC,CASSPALRGNIQYF
-,-,TRBV6-1,TRBJ2-7,TGTGCCAGCAGCCCTACAGCCTACGAGCAGTACTTC,CASSPTAYEQYF
-,TRBD1,TRBV23-1,TRBJ2-6,TGCGCCAGCAGTCAATCCGGGGGACAGGGGAGTTCTGGGGCCAACGTCCTGACTTTC,CASSQSGGQGSSGANVLTF
-,-,TRBV28,TRBJ2-1,TGTGCCAGCAGTTTGTCCACAGGCTGGGACAATGAGCAGTTCTTC,CASSLSTGWDNEQFF
-,TRBD1,TRBV7-8,TRBJ1-1,TGTGCCAGCAGCTTAGCGCGGAGACAGGGGGCTGGGGCTTTCTTT,CASSLARRQGAGAFF
-,-,TRBV29-1,TRBJ1-4,TGCAGCGGGGGGCTGAGGGGTGAAAAACTGTTTTTT,CSGGLRGEKLFF
-,TRBD2,TRBV29-1,TRBJ2-5,TGCAGCGCCCCCAGGGGACTAGCGGGGGAGACCCAGTACTTC,CSAPRGLAGETQYF
-,TRBD1,TRBV29-1,TRBJ1-1,TGCAGCGTTGAAGATCTTGGGACAGGCCTCACTGAAGCTTTCTTT,CSVEDLGTGLTEAFF
once,-,TRBV5-1,TRBJ2-5,TGCGCCAGCAGCTTGGTGACAGGAGGAGAGACCCAGTACTTC,CASSLVTGGETQYF
once,TRBD2,TRBV15,TRBJ2-2,TGTGCCACCAGCAGACCCACTAGCGGGAGAGCCGGGGAGCTGTTTTTT,CATSRPTSGRAGELFF
-,-,TRBV19,TRBJ1-5,TGTGCCAGCCGTCGGGGGGGCCAGGTGGATCAGCCCCAGCATTTT,CASRRGGQVDQPQHF